A single sample is the source of the 16 T cell receptor beta chains below, sequenced in a study of Ad26.COV2.S vaccination and SARS-CoV-2 variants. The sample's treatment: approximately 18 received Ad26.COV2.S at low or high dose, single or two shots; about 5 received placebo; per-sample allocation not given. Specimens were obtained on day 63 following the first vaccine or placebo injection. Some clones are missing from TCRdb's copy, which holds only in-frame ones; the method was immunoSEQ multiplex PCR. The sample includes some 340,000 clones, just over 85% seen only once; the top ten take under 2%. This specimen consisted of peripheral blood, obtained in a trial of Ad26.COV2.S vaccine versus placebo. These receptors were taken from a person between 18 and 65 years old who received the Ad26.COV2.S COVID-19 vaccine or a placebo.

The chain has TRBV25-1 and TRBJ1-4; D unclear. Germline-derived CDR1 and CDR2 are MGHDK and SYGVNS. There are 14 residues in the CDR3. V lost 5 bases to trimming and J lost 7 bases, with 14 bases between them. The CDR3 DNA reads as TGTGCCAGCAGTATGCGGGGAGGAGTTGAAAAACTGTTTTTT. Translated, it gives CASSMRGGVEKLFF.

V and J are TRBV9 and TRBJ1-2, with D unresolved. The CDR3 spans 14 residues. Trimming shortened V by 4 bases and J by 5 bases, and 15 bases separated the two germline ends. Germline loops: CDR1 SGDLS, CDR2 YYNGEE. CDR3 sequence reads: CASSPKTASYGYTF. In DNA, the CDR3 is TGTGCCAGCAGCCCAAAAACCGCATCTTATGGCTACACCTTC.

The genes are TRBV6-5 and TRBJ1-2; TRBD1 matches at 8 bases. This CDR3 has 14 amino acids. V lost 7 bases, J lost 1 base, and 5 bases stayed unmatched. Germline CDR1 MNHEY, CDR2 SVGAGI. CDR3 coding DNA: TGTGCCAGCAACCCAGGGGGCTTTAACTATGGCTACACCTTC. This sequence encodes CASNPGGFNYGYTF.

This sequence joins TRBV27 and TRBJ2-1; 7 nucleotides match TRBD1. With V trimmed by 7 bases and J by 8 bases, 11 bases remained unmatched. Germline V gives CDR1 MNHEY, CDR2 SMNVEV (reference sequence). This CDR3 is built from 14 residues. CDR3 sequence: CASKAGGNYDEQFF. The CDR3 DNA reads TGTGCCAGCAAGGCAGGGGGTAATTACGATGAGCAGTTCTTC.

CDR3 in amino acids: CASSKGHRTEAFF. For the CDR3, the DNA is TGCGCCAGCAGCAAGGGACACAGGACTGAAGCTTTCTTT. The V gene is TRBV4-3, the J gene TRBJ1-1; D is possibly TRBD1 (6 bases). Per the germline V gene, CDR1 is LGHNA and CDR2 is YSLEER. V was clipped by 5 bases and J by 5 bases, with 12 bases between them. CDR3 length: 13 amino acids.

This clone appeared a few times. The chain employs TRBV20-1 and TRBJ2-1; 12 bases match TRBD1. The germline gives CDR1 DFQATT, CDR2 SNEGSKA (reference sequence). The CDR3 spans 14 residues. V lost 3 bases, J lost 7 bases, and 4 bases stayed unmatched. CDR3 DNA: TGCAGTGCTAGTGGGACAGGGGGCTGGAATGAGCAGTTCTTC. This encodes CSASGTGGWNEQFF.

The chain has TRBV6-2 or TRBV6-3 and TRBJ1-1, with D unresolved. Germline V lookup: CDR1 MNHEY, CDR2 SVGEGT. The V end lost 2 bases, the J end lost 1 base, and 14 bases lay between the germline ends. CDR3 length: 16 amino acids. The CDR3 DNA follows: TGTGCCAGCAGTTACCCGAGAGCCAAAGGGAACACTGAAGCTTTCTTT. It yields the protein CASSYPRAKGNTEAFF.

The V and J genes are TRBV18 and TRBJ2-2; perhaps D is TRBD1 or TRBD2 (5 bases each). In germline, CDR1 is KGHSH, CDR2 LQKENI. This CDR3 region has 14 residues. V was clipped by 3 bases and J by 0 bases, with 5 bases between them. This CDR3 reads CASSPGPNTGELFF. The CDR3, as DNA: TGTGCCAGCTCACCGGGACCGAACACCGGGGAGCTGTTTTTT. The full variable domain, its missing parts supplied by reference TRBV18 and TRBJ2-2, is NAGVMQNPRHLVRRRGQEARLRCSPMKGHSHVYWYRQLPEEGLKFMVYLQKENIIDESGMPKERFSAEFPKEGPSILRIQQVVRGDSAAYFCASSPGPNTGELFFGEGSRLTVL.

This chain connects TRBV6-5 to TRBJ1-1, with 7 bases identical to TRBD1. The CDR3 totals 14 residues. Germline-derived CDR1 and CDR2 are MNHEY and SVGAGI. V trimming: 6 bases; J trimming: 0 bases; junction bases outside the gene matches: 4. CDR3 sequence reads: CASRDRTMNTEAFF. The CDR3 nucleotides read TGTGCCAGCAGGGACAGGACTATGAACACTGAAGCTTTCTTT.

V usage is TRBV15 and J usage is TRBJ2-7; D perhaps matches TRBD1 (6 bases). Trimming removed 0 bases at V and 2 bases at J, with 17 bases between. CDR1 LNHNV and CDR2 YYDKDF come from the germline V gene (reference sequence). The CDR3 spans 17 residues. The DNA for the CDR3 is TGTGCCACCAGCAGAGATCGGAAAGCAGGGGTGCCCTACGAGCAGTACTTC. This codes for CATSRDRKAGVPYEQYF.

This clone was observed a handful of times. The chain uses TRBV18 and TRBJ2-2, with D maybe TRBD2 (6 bases). Germline lookup yields CDR1 KGHSH and CDR2 LQKENI. With 1 base removed from V and 4 bases from J, the gap between germline ends came to 13 bases. The CDR3 covers 16 residues. CDR3 DNA sequence: TGTGCCAGCTCACCACGGTCGGGGGTGATCACCGGGGAGCTGTTTTTT. It codes for CASSPRSGVITGELFF.

This chain uses TRBV6-5 with TRBJ1-3, with D tentatively TRBD1 (6 bases). This CDR3 spans 14 amino acids. V lost 0 bases to trimming and J lost 4 bases, with 7 bases between them. Germline V lookup: CDR1 MNHEY, CDR2 SVGAGI. The DNA for the CDR3 is TGTGCCAGCAGTTACTCCGGACAGGGAAACACCATATATTTT. Translation gives CASSYSGQGNTIYF.

The chain employs TRBV9 and TRBJ2-2; tentatively, D is TRBD1 (5 bases). Looked up from germline, CDR1 is SGDLS and CDR2 is YYNGEE. Trimming stripped 0 bases from V and 6 bases from J, with 12 bases between. The CDR3 sequence is 15 residues long. CDR3 bases: TGTGCCAGCAGCGTAGCTTCAGGGTTCCCCGGGGAGCTGTTTTTT. Translated, it gives CASSVASGFPGELFF.

The chain joins TRBV7-9 to TRBJ1-1; D ambiguous. The CDR3 has 16 amino acids. Between the trimmed V and J ends, which lost 0 bases and 8 bases, there was a span of 19 bases. Per the germline V gene, CDR1 is SEHNR and CDR2 is FQNEAQ (reference sequence). In DNA form, the CDR3 reads TGTGCCAGCAGCTTAGCGAGGGTAGGAACGCCGAAAGAAGCTTTCTTT. As protein: CASSLARVGTPKEAFF.

The chain links TRBV25-1 to TRBJ2-6; tentative D call: TRBD1 (5 bases). The germline CDR1 and CDR2 sequences are MGHDK and SYGVNS. The CDR3 loop spans 15 amino acids. The V end was cut by 5 bases, the J end by 4 bases, with 12 bases between. As DNA, the CDR3 is TGTGCCAGCAGTAAGCAGGGTCGGGGGGCCAACGTCCTGACTTTC. Its protein is CASSKQGRGANVLTF.

The V and J genes are TRBV5-1 and TRBJ1-4; D is possibly TRBD1 (6 bases). Germline V lookup: CDR1 SGHRS, CDR2 YFSETQ. The CDR3 has 14 residues. V lost 1 base to trimming and J lost 7 bases, with 11 bases between them. The CDR3 loop reads CASSLWGASEKLFF. In DNA, the CDR3 is TGCGCCAGCAGCTTGTGGGGGGCGAGTGAAAAACTGTTTTTT.